This passage covers 26 T cell receptor beta chains from one sample sequenced in a study of blood T cell repertoires in COVID-19. Sequencing was performed with immunoSEQ multiplex PCR; in TCRdb, only in-frame clones are kept and a portion is missing. The sample has 55,000 to 65,000 clones; about nine tenths are singletons. The sample taken for sequencing was peripheral blood. The receptors come from a man aged 60 to 69 with acute or convalescent COVID-19.

The V call is TRBV9, the J call TRBJ2-7; D is possibly TRBD2 (6 bases). Deletions cut 3 bases from V and 0 bases from J, with 13 bases between. The CDR3 contains 15 residues. The V gene's germline CDR1 is SGDLS and CDR2 YYNGEE. CDR3 loop: CASSATSLSSYEQYF. Written as DNA, the CDR3 is TGTGCCAGCAGCGCAACTAGCTTGAGCTCCTACGAGCAGTACTTC.

V is TRBV7-3 and J is TRBJ2-3; the match to TRBD2 covers 10 bases. This CDR3 contains 15 residues. CDR1 is SGHTA, CDR2 FQGTGA, per germline. V was clipped by 5 bases and J by 2 bases; unmatched bases: 4. The CDR3 reads CASSVTSGVTDTQYF. The DNA for the CDR3 is TGTGCCAGCAGCGTCACTAGCGGGGTCACAGATACGCAGTATTTT.

In DNA, the CDR3 is TGTGCCAGCTCACCTCTCCCGACAGGGCTGAACACTGAAGCTTTCTTT. This translates into CASSPLPTGLNTEAFF. V gene TRBV18 combines with J gene TRBJ1-1; the match to TRBD1 covers 7 bases. Trimming cost V 3 bases and J 0 bases; bases outside gene matches: 7. Looked up from germline, CDR1 is KGHSH and CDR2 is LQKENI. This CDR3 is built from 16 residues.

The gene calls are TRBV30 and TRBJ1-5, with D perhaps matching TRBD1 (6 bases). Germline values: CDR1 GTSNPN, CDR2 SVGIG (reference sequence). V was shortened by 1 base and J by 5 bases, with 12 bases between the two germline ends. The length of the CDR3 is 14 residues. CDR3 protein: CAWSEDRNDQPQHF. DNA of the CDR3: TGTGCCTGGAGTGAGGACAGAAACGATCAGCCCCAGCATTTT. The full variable domain, with the rest looked up from reference TRBV30 and TRBJ1-5, is SQTIHQWPATLVQPVGSPLSLECTVEGTSNPNLYWYRQAAGRGLQLLFYSVGIGQISSEVPQNLSASRPQDRQFILSSKKLLLSDSGFYLCAWSEDRNDQPQHFGDGTRLSIL.

This chain links TRBV4-1 with TRBJ2-3, with a weak D call TRBD1 (6 bases). Germline CDR1 is MGHRA and CDR2 is YSYEKL. The CDR3 length is 16 residues. Trimming pared 3 bases from V and 0 bases from J, leaving 13 bases between. This chain's CDR3 is CASSQKGVGSTDTQYF. The CDR3 DNA reads as TGCGCCAGCAGCCAGAAGGGGGTCGGGAGCACAGATACGCAGTATTTT.

This chain joins TRBV19 and TRBJ2-6; 9 bases line up with TRBD1. V was clipped by 3 bases and J by 0 bases; unmatched bases: 9. The CDR3 is 19 residues long. CDR1 LNHDA and CDR2 SQIVND come from the germline V gene (reference sequence). The CDR3 DNA reads TGTGCCAGTAGTATCCAACGGACAGGGGTACCCTCTGGGGCCAACGTCCTGACTTTC. Amino acid sequence: CASSIQRTGVPSGANVLTF.

The chain couples TRBV3-1 (or the pseudogene TRBV3-2) to TRBJ1-5; TRBD1 aligns across 11 bases. The CDR3 length is 15 residues. The V gene's germline CDR1 is LGHDT and CDR2 YNNKEL (reference sequence). J was trimmed by 5 bases and V by 1 base; bases with no gene match: 1. This CDR3 is CASSQGTGGDQPQHF. CDR3 bases: TGTGCCAGCAGCCAAGGGACAGGGGGCGATCAGCCCCAGCATTTT.

The chain links TRBV10-3 to TRBJ1-1; 7 bases map to TRBD1. Unmatched junction bases numbered 9, after V lost 3 bases and J lost 5 bases. The CDR3 contains 15 residues. In germline, CDR1 is ENHRY, CDR2 SYGVKD. The CDR3 nucleotides read TGTGCCATCAGTGACTCAACAGGGGAAGGAACTGAAGCTTTCTTT. Translated: CAISDSTGEGTEAFF.

This clone was observed a few times. This rearrangement joins TRBV30 to TRBJ1-4; D possibly corresponds to TRBD1 (5 bases). Germline CDR1 GTSNPN, CDR2 SVGIG (reference sequence). This CDR3 has 14 residues. Trimming removed 2 bases from V and 8 bases from J, with 15 bases in between. For the CDR3, the DNA is TGTGCCTGGAGTCCACCGGGGGTAGGGGAAAAACTGTTTTTT. This codes for CAWSPPGVGEKLFF.

The chain uses TRBV13 and TRBJ2-2; TRBD2 aligns across 9 bases. Germline loops: CDR1 PRHDT, CDR2 FYEKMQ (reference sequence). The length of the CDR3 is 17 residues. V was clipped by 0 bases and J by 6 bases; unmatched bases: 8. For the CDR3, the DNA is TGTGCCAGCAGCTTAGGCCGTTTAGCGGGAGTTTCCGGGGAGCTGTTTTTT. It codes for CASSLGRLAGVSGELFF.

The chain recombines TRBV28 with TRBJ1-1; 7 bases are a match to TRBD1. This CDR3 spans 17 amino acids. The trim removed 2 bases at V and 10 bases at J, leaving 19 bases unmatched. Germline-derived CDR1 and CDR2 are MDHEN and SYDVKM. In DNA form, the CDR3 reads TGTGCCAGCAGTTTACTTTTTGGTCCGGTGGGACAGAGGTTAGCTTTCTTT. It yields the protein CASSLLFGPVGQRLAFF.

The chain uses TRBV28 and TRBJ2-7; TRBD1 agrees at 8 bases. Germline CDR1 is MDHEN and CDR2 is SYDVKM. Trimming took 6 bases from V and 4 from J; bases not matched to a gene: 11. CDR3 length equals 15 residues. The DNA of the CDR3 is TGTGCCAGCAGCTTGACCGGGACAGGCCGGTACGAGCAGTACTTC. This sequence encodes CASSLTGTGRYEQYF.

About this clone itself: Other nucleotide sequences in the sample specify the same CDR3. The gene calls are TRBV9 and TRBJ1-1; 10 bases are shared with TRBD1. Germline-derived CDR1 and CDR2 are SGDLS and YYNGEE. With 0 bases clipped from V and 4 bases from J, the junction kept 0 bases outside the gene matches. This CDR3 has 14 amino acids. The CDR3 DNA reads TGTGCCAGCAGCGTAGGGACAGGGGGCACTGAAGCTTTCTTT. Translating gives CASSVGTGGTEAFF.

The V and J genes are TRBV3-1 (or the pseudogene TRBV3-2) and TRBJ2-3; 8 nucleotides line up with TRBD2. In germline, CDR1 is LGHDT, CDR2 YNNKEL (reference sequence). V trimming: 2 bases; J trimming: 4 bases; junction bases outside the gene matches: 2. There are 14 residues in the CDR3. The CDR3 region is CASSQTGGPDTQYF. CDR3 coding DNA: TGTGCCAGCAGCCAAACGGGAGGGCCAGATACGCAGTATTTT.

This rearrangement joins TRBV30 to TRBJ1-5; 8 nucleotides match TRBD1. The CDR3 is 12 amino acids. Germline lookup yields CDR1 GTSNPN and CDR2 SVGIG (reference sequence). Trimming removed 5 bases from V and 6 bases from J; junction bases left unmatched: 3. As DNA, the CDR3 is TGTGCCTGGGGACAGGGAGGTCAGCCCCAGCATTTT. Protein: CAWGQGGQPQHF.

The rearrangement joins TRBV21-1 to TRBJ2-3; the table's D call, TRBD1, was not checked against the DNA. TRBV21-1 counts as a pseudogene. The CDR3 spans 16 residues. In nucleotides, the CDR3 is TGTGCCAGCAGCAAAGGAGGGGGCTATTGGACAGATACGCAGTATTTT. Protein sequence: CASSKGGGYWTDTQYF.

This clone came up once. The chain carries TRBV6-1 and TRBJ2-7; TRBD1 matches at 10 bases. Per the germline V gene, CDR1 is MNHNS and CDR2 is SASEGT. The CDR3 length is 15 residues. The V gene end was trimmed by 7 bases and the J gene end by 6 bases; junction bases not matched to a gene: 12. The CDR3 nucleotides read TGTGCCAGCACTGGACAGGGGGGCACTACACGCGAGCAGTACTTC. Translated, it gives CASTGQGGTTREQYF.

The chain has TRBV6-2 or TRBV6-3 and TRBJ1-5; D gene ambiguous. The CDR3 has 16 residues. V lost 2 bases to trimming and J lost 3 bases, with 14 bases between them. Germline V gene sequence: CDR1 MNHEY, CDR2 SVGEGT. DNA of the CDR3: TGTGCCAGCAGTTACGGAGGGTCTGGGTTCAATCAGCCCCAGCATTTT. It translates to CASSYGGSGFNQPQHF.

V is TRBV7-2 and J is TRBJ2-1; tentative D call: TRBD1 (6 bases). The CDR3 is 13 amino acids. V lost 5 bases to trimming and J lost 4 bases, with 9 bases between them. Looked up from germline, CDR1 is SGHTA and CDR2 is FQGNSA. The CDR3 DNA reads TGTGCCAGCAGCGGACAGTGGTACAATGAGCAGTTCTTC. It encodes CASSGQWYNEQFF.

The chain employs TRBV28 and TRBJ1-5; possible D gene TRBD1, 5 bases. Trimming left V 3 bases short and J 1 base short, with 10 bases between. CDR3 size: 15 residues. Germline loops: CDR1 MDHEN, CDR2 SYDVKM. The CDR3: CASSLRGMSNQPQHF. Written as DNA, the CDR3 is TGTGCCAGCAGTTTGCGGGGCATGAGCAATCAGCCCCAGCATTTT.

The gene calls are TRBV4-2 and TRBJ2-7, with D unresolved. Deletions cut 0 bases from V and 2 bases from J, with 11 bases between. This CDR3 spans 15 amino acids. The V gene's germline CDR1 is LGHNA and CDR2 YNFKEQ. The CDR3 sequence is CASSQESESAYEQYF. The CDR3 region has the DNA TGTGCCAGCAGCCAAGAAAGTGAATCGGCCTACGAGCAGTACTTC.

The chain uses TRBV7-2 and TRBJ2-5, with 12 nucleotides matching TRBD1. The V and J ends lost 5 bases and 5 bases, in that order; junction bases with no gene match: 6. This CDR3 contains 15 residues. Germline CDR1 and CDR2: SGHTA and FQGNSA. The CDR3 coding sequence is TGTGCCAGCAGCCGGGACAGGGGGCTCCGGGAGACCCAGTACTTC. Translating it yields CASSRDRGLRETQYF.

The rearrangement joins TRBV2 to TRBJ1-1; no clear D gene. CDR1 and CDR2 (germline): SNHLY, FYNNEI. The CDR3 sequence is 13 residues long. Trimming took 0 bases from V and 10 from J, leaving 12 bases between them. Here the CDR3 reads CASSEARGIIAFF. In nucleotides, the CDR3 is TGTGCCAGCAGTGAAGCGCGAGGGATAATAGCTTTCTTT. The full variable domain, with the rest looked up from reference TRBV2 and TRBJ1-1, is EPEVTQTPSHQVTQMGQEVILRCVPISNHLYFYWYRQILGQKVEFLVSFYNNEISEKSEIFDDQFSVERPDGSNFTLKIRSTKLEDSAMYFCASSEARGIIAFFGQGTRLTVV.

CDR3 nucleotides: TGTGCCAGCTCACCGGTCAGGGGACGGACCGGGGAGCTGTTTTTT. This codes for CASSPVRGRTGELFF. This sequence joins TRBV18 and TRBJ2-2, with a tentative D call TRBD1 (6 bases). CDR1 and CDR2 from the germline V gene are KGHSH and LQKENI. The CDR3 covers 15 residues. Trimming shortened V by 3 bases and J by 5 bases, and 13 bases separated the two germline ends.

This chain connects TRBV7-2 to TRBJ2-7; D remains ambiguous. The V gene's germline CDR1 is SGHTA and CDR2 FQGNSA. CDR3 length: 11 amino acids. V was clipped by 5 bases and J by 1 base, with 3 bases between them. The CDR3 DNA sequence: TGTGCCAGCAGCCCATCCTACGAGCAGTACTTC. This codes for CASSPSYEQYF.

The chain employs TRBV7-9 and TRBJ2-5, with 8 bases fitting TRBD2. Germline values: CDR1 SEHNR, CDR2 FQNEAQ (reference sequence). V lost 5 bases and J lost 4; bases outside the gene matches: 3. The CDR3 has 13 amino acids. The DNA of the CDR3 is TGTGCCAGCAGCCAACGGGAGGGAGAGACCCAGTACTTC. Its protein is CASSQREGETQYF.